This TCR beta chain was sequenced for a study of patients and donors after allogeneic stem cell transplantation. In its sample, this clonotype was seen a few times. The V end was cut by 4 bases, the J end by 1 base, with 13 bases between. CDR3 length: 16 residues. Germline V gives CDR1 MDHEN, CDR2 SYDVKM. TCRdb independently ran MiXCR on the RT-PCR reads; one entry per CDR3 protein. The sample shows about 200,000 distinct CDR3 sequences, more than 35% of them seen only once. The sequencing input was blood, either unsorted or a sorted T cell fraction (not recorded which). This TCR was sampled from a human donor who was either an allogeneic HSCT recipient or a stem cell or donor lymphocyte infusion donor (not recorded which). It is not recorded whose cells these are; they may come from a transplant donor. This rearrangement joins TRBV28 to TRBJ1-4; no definite D call. As DNA, the CDR3 is TGTGCCAGCAGTTCCAGCCCAAGAATAACTAATGAAAAACTGTTTTTT. Translating gives CASSSSPRITNEKLFF.